Following are 19 T cell receptor beta chains from one sample sequenced in a study of blood T cell repertoires in COVID-19. The method was immunoSEQ multiplex PCR; TCRdb's version includes in-frame clones alone and lacks a portion of them. Of more than 95,000 clones in the sample, 88% were seen once. Sequenced: peripheral blood. The source of these receptors is a human donor in a cohort sampled during active COVID-19.

The CDR3 reads CASKQGASNEQYF. CDR3 in DNA: TGTGCCAGCAAACAGGGGGCTTCCAACGAGCAGTACTTC. The V call is TRBV2, the J call TRBJ2-7, with 9 bases matching TRBD1. This CDR3 region has 13 residues. Per germline, CDR1 SNHLY and CDR2 FYNNEI. V was clipped by 7 bases and J by 5 bases; unmatched bases: 6.

The rearrangement joins TRBV14 to TRBJ2-7, with 7 bases matching TRBD2. The germline CDR1 and CDR2 sequences are SGHDN and FVKESK. CDR3 length: 16 amino acids. V shed 1 base and J 4 bases; nucleotides not matched to a gene: 10. For the CDR3, the DNA is TGTGCCAGCAGCCAAGTTGCGCGGGACTACCCATACGAGCAGTACTTC. Translated, it gives CASSQVARDYPYEQYF.

The V and J genes are TRBV18 and TRBJ2-7; 14 bases line up with TRBD2. The CDR3 consists of 15 residues. V was pared by 6 bases and J by 0 bases, with 1 base of the junction left unmatched. Germline loops: CDR1 KGHSH, CDR2 LQKENI. Here the CDR3 DNA reads TGTGCCAGCTCCGGGACTAGCGGGGGCTCCTACGAGCAGTACTTC. This gives the protein CASSGTSGGSYEQYF.

This sequence joins TRBV4-1 and TRBJ2-2; 7 bases are a match to TRBD2. This CDR3 region has 17 residues. Looked up from germline, CDR1 is MGHRA and CDR2 is YSYEKL. Trimming took 0 bases from V and 4 from J; bases not matched to a gene: 8. The DNA of the CDR3 is TGCGCCAGCAGCCAAGATTGGGTAGCGGGTTCCACCGGGGAGCTGTTTTTT. As protein: CASSQDWVAGSTGELFF.

This clone was observed once. The chain has TRBV28 and TRBJ1-3; the D gene is possibly TRBD1 (6 bases). Looked up from germline, CDR1 is MDHEN and CDR2 is SYDVKM. Between the trimmed V and J ends, which lost 4 bases and 3 bases, there was a span of 16 bases. The CDR3 consists of 16 residues. CDR3 loop: CASSSLRGGRGNTIYF. The CDR3, as DNA: TGTGCCAGCAGTTCCCTCAGGGGTGGCCGTGGAAACACCATATATTTT.

This rearrangement joins TRBV5-4 to TRBJ2-2; 7 bases agree with TRBD1. The V and J ends lost 4 bases and 2 bases, in that order; junction bases with no gene match: 8. The CDR3 extends over 16 amino acids. Germline CDR1 SGHNT, CDR2 YYREEE (reference sequence). CDR3 coding DNA: TGTGCCAGCAGCCTACCGACAGGGAGAAACACCGGGGAGCTGTTTTTT. Translating gives CASSLPTGRNTGELFF.

This clone occurred once. The chain employs TRBV4-1 and TRBJ2-7; TRBD2 matches at 14 bases. The junction had 9 bases not matched to a gene; V was cut back by 4 bases and J by 1 base. This CDR3 spans 18 amino acids. Germline assignment: CDR1 MGHRA and CDR2 YSYEKL. The CDR3 loop reads CASSPRLAGGSYSYEQYF. CDR3 DNA sequence: TGCGCCAGCAGCCCCAGACTAGCGGGGGGGTCTTATTCCTACGAGCAGTACTTC.

This clone was seen once. V gene TRBV27 combines with J gene TRBJ1-5; TRBD1 matches at 9 bases. Unmatched junction bases numbered 7, after V lost 3 bases and J lost 7 bases. There are 15 residues in the CDR3. CDR1 and CDR2 (germline): MNHEY, SMNVEV (reference sequence). CDR3 sequence (DNA): TGTGCCAGCAGTTTTCGCGGGACAGGGAGGCAGCCCCAGCATTTT. Encoded protein: CASSFRGTGRQPQHF.

J is TRBJ2-5 and V is TRBV28; D perhaps matches TRBD2 (6 bases). This CDR3 comprises 15 residues. V lost 1 base to trimming and J lost 3 bases, with 12 bases between them. The germline V gene has CDR1 MDHEN and CDR2 SYDVKM. The CDR3 here is CASSLYEGGEETQYF. CDR3 in DNA: TGTGCCAGCAGTTTATATGAGGGAGGCGAAGAGACCCAGTACTTC.

The chain recombines TRBV18 with TRBJ2-1, with no clear D. Germline assignment: CDR1 KGHSH and CDR2 LQKENI. The CDR3 length is 14 residues. V lost 0 bases to trimming and J lost 8 bases, with 11 bases between them. CDR3 coding DNA: TGTGCCAGCTCACCACCGAATCAGGCCGATGAGCAGTTCTTC. It yields the protein CASSPPNQADEQFF.

This clone was counted once. V gene TRBV18 combines with J gene TRBJ2-4, with TRBD1 as a possible D gene (6 bases). The V and J ends lost 2 bases and 13 bases respectively, with 15 bases between them. The CDR3 runs to 13 residues. Germline V CDR1 and CDR2: KGHSH, LQKENI. CDR3: CASSPGDINSQYF. For the CDR3, the DNA is TGTGCCAGCTCACCAGGGGACATAAACTCGCAGTACTTC. Full variable domain (missing parts from reference TRBV18 and TRBJ2-4): NAGVMQNPRHLVRRRGQEARLRCSPMKGHSHVYWYRQLPEEGLKFMVYLQKENIIDESGMPKERFSAEFPKEGPSILRIQQVVRGDSAAYFCASSPGDINSQYFGAGTRLSVL.

This sequence joins TRBV15 and TRBJ2-2; 7 nucleotides line up with TRBD1. J lost 7 bases, V lost 5 bases, and 10 bases had no gene match. The CDR3 consists of 15 residues. Germline-derived CDR1 and CDR2 are LNHNV and YYDKDF (reference sequence). For the CDR3, the DNA is TGTGCCACCAGCCTAGAGGGGGCCGGAGGCGGGGAGCTGTTTTTT. Its protein product is CATSLEGAGGGELFF.

This clone was seen just once. DNA for the CDR3: TGTGCCAGCAGCTTCAGGGTTTCCTACGAGCAGTACTTC. Its protein is CASSFRVSYEQYF. The V call is TRBV7-9, the J call TRBJ2-7; D may be TRBD1 (5 bases). The CDR3 is made up of 13 amino acids. The V and J ends lost 3 bases and 1 base respectively, with 7 bases between them. Germline CDR1 SEHNR, CDR2 FQNEAQ (reference sequence).

The chain carries TRBV29-1 and TRBJ2-5; D unresolved. The CDR3 sequence is 10 residues long. The germline CDR1 and CDR2 sequences are SQVTM and ANQGSEA. Deletions cut 4 bases from V and 3 bases from J, with 3 bases between. The CDR3 here is CSVVKETQYF. In DNA form, the CDR3 reads TGCAGCGTTGTTAAAGAGACCCAGTACTTC.

This clone was seen a single time. The chain is built from TRBV12-3 or TRBV12-4 and TRBJ2-7; a weak D match, TRBD2 (6 bases). Trimming removed 4 bases at V and 4 bases at J, with 11 bases between. CDR3 length: 13 residues. The CDR3 reads CASSSTRIYEQYF. The CDR3 region has the DNA TGTGCCAGCAGTTCGACTAGAATTTACGAGCAGTACTTC.

The V and J genes are TRBV19 and TRBJ1-2; maybe TRBD1 (6 bases). CDR3 length equals 17 residues. CDR1 and CDR2 from the germline V gene are LNHDA and SQIVND (reference sequence). V lost 7 bases, J lost 8 bases, and 29 bases lay in between. CDR3 nucleotides: TGTGCCAGTACTATGCTTGGGACAAGACTTGAATCGGGGGGCTACACCTTC. Amino acids: CASTMLGTRLESGGYTF.

In DNA form, the CDR3 reads TGTGCCAGCAGTTCAGTCTCCTATGGCTACACCTTC. This gives the protein CASSSVSYGYTF. The V gene is TRBV12-3 or TRBV12-4, the J gene TRBJ1-2; D is undetermined. The V and J ends lost 4 bases and 4 bases respectively, with 7 bases between them. The CDR3 extends over 12 amino acids.

This clone was detected once. J is TRBJ2-2 and V is TRBV6-6; 12 nucleotides agree with TRBD2. The CDR3 has 16 residues. CDR1 MNHNY and CDR2 SVGAGI come from the germline V gene (reference sequence). V lost 1 base and J lost 7; bases outside the gene matches: 4. The CDR3 here is CASSYLLAGGDGELFF. CDR3 in DNA: TGTGCCAGCAGTTACTTACTAGCGGGGGGTGACGGGGAGCTGTTTTTT.

The rearrangement joins TRBV5-1 to TRBJ2-7; possibly TRBD2 for D (5 bases). The germline V and J ends were trimmed by 0 bases and 3 bases, with 7 bases remaining between them. Germline values: CDR1 SGHRS, CDR2 YFSETQ. The CDR3 extends over 13 amino acids. CDR3 protein: CASSLEGSYEQYF. DNA for the CDR3: TGCGCCAGCAGCTTGGAAGGGAGCTACGAGCAGTACTTC.